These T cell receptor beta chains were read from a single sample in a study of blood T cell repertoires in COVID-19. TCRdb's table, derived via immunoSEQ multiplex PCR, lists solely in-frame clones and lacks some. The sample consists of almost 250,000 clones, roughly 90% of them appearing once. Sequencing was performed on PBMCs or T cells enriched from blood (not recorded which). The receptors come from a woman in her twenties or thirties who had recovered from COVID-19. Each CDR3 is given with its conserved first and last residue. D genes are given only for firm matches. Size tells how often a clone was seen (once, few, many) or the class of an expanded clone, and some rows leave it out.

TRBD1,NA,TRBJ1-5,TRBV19,CASTFGGQLNQPQHF,TGTGCCAGTACCTTCGGGGGACAGTTGAATCAGCCCCAGCATTTT
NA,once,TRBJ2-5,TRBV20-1,CSASSEETQYF,TGCAGTGCTAGTTCTGAAGAGACCCAGTACTTC
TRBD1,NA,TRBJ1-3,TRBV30,CAWGTGAGNTIYF,TGTGCCTGGGGGACAGGGGCTGGAAACACCATATATTTT
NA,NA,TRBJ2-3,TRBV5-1,CASSHGSPTDTQYF,TGCGCCAGCAGCCACGGGAGCCCCACAGATACGCAGTATTTT
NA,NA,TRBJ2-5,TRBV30,CAWTIEETQYF,TGTGCCTGGACTATCGAAGAGACCCAGTACTTC
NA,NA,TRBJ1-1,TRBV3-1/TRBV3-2,CASSHQMNTEAFF,TGTGCCAGCAGCCACCAAATGAACACTGAAGCTTTCTTT
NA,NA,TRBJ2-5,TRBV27,CASSTRGETQYF,TGTGCCAGCTCCACCCGAGGAGAGACCCAGTACTTC
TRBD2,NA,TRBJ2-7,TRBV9,CASSVAYGRAYEQYF,TGTGCCAGCAGCGTAGCTTACGGGAGGGCCTACGAGCAGTACTTC
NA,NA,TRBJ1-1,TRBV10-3,CAISESGELSAFF,TGTGCCATCAGTGAGTCGGGCGAATTGTCCGCTTTCTTT
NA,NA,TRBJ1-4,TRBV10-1,CASSSRRRDTTNEKLFF,TGCGCCAGCAGTTCCCGCCGCAGGGACACAACTAATGAAAAACTGTTTTTT
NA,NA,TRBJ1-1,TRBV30,CAGRTATEAFF,TGTGCCGGCAGGACAGCAACTGAAGCTTTCTTT
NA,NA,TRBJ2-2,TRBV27,CASSFLVLRNTGELFF,TGTGCCAGCAGTTTTCTTGTACTACGCAACACCGGGGAGCTGTTTTTT
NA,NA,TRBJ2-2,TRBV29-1,CSVGPPSDTGELFF,TGCAGCGTTGGTCCCCCTAGCGACACCGGGGAGCTGTTTTTT
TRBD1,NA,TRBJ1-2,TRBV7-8,CASSLVDRGYGYTF,TGTGCCAGCAGCTTAGTGGACAGGGGCTATGGCTACACCTTC
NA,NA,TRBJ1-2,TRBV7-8,CASSPGLLRYTF,TGTGCCAGCAGCCCCGGTCTGCTCCGCTACACCTTC
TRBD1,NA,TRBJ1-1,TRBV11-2,CASSSDRGQIRTEAFF,TGTGCCAGCAGCTCCGACAGGGGGCAAATTAGGACTGAAGCTTTCTTT
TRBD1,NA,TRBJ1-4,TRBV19,CASSDRGFREKLFF,TGTGCCAGTAGTGACAGGGGATTTCGAGAAAAACTGTTTTTT
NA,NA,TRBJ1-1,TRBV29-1,CSVVWQGIEAFF,TGCAGCGTTGTATGGCAGGGCATTGAAGCTTTCTTT
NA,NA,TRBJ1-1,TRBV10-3,CATTAGSEAFF,TGTGCCACCACGGCAGGCTCTGAAGCTTTCTTT
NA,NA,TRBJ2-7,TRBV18,CASRTAAYEQYF,TGTGCCAGCAGGACAGCCGCCTACGAGCAGTACTTC
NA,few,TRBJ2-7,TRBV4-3,CASSPGSGQGDEQYF,TGCGCCAGCAGCCCAGGAAGCGGGCAGGGGGACGAGCAGTACTTC
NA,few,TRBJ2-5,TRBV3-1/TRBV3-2,CASSHGGTQETQYF,TGTGCCAGCAGCCATGGGGGCACTCAAGAGACCCAGTACTTC
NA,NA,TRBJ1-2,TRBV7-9,CASSLRQGFFEGYTF,TGTGCCAGCAGCTTAAGGCAGGGGTTTTTCGAAGGCTACACCTTC
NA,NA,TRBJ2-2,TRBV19,CASTQTGNLLTGELFF,TGTGCCAGTACCCAGACAGGCAATCTTCTCACCGGGGAGCTGTTTTTT
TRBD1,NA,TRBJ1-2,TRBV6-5,CASRRQGARPYGYTF,TGTGCCAGCAGGCGACAGGGGGCACGTCCCTATGGCTACACCTTC
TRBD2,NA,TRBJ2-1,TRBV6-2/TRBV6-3,CASSYRLAGDSYNEQFF,TGTGCCAGCAGTTACCGCCTAGCGGGAGATTCCTACAATGAGCAGTTCTTC
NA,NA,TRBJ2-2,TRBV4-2,CATSDEGGELFF,TGTGCCACCTCGGACGAGGGCGGGGAGCTGTTTTTT
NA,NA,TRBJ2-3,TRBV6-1,CASSEYTGISDTQYF,TGTGCCAGCAGTGAATATACAGGGATTTCGGATACGCAGTATTTT
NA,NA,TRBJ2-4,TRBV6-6,CASSLGVAKNIQYF,TGTGCCAGCAGTCTCGGGGTTGCCAAAAACATTCAGTACTTC
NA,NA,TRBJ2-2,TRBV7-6,CASSFRLDRTNTGELFF,TGTGCCAGCAGCTTTAGATTAGACAGGACGAACACCGGGGAGCTGTTTTTT